This TCR beta chain derives from a study of siplizumab effects on memory and regulatory T cells. Clones were read by immunoSEQ multiplex PCR, and TCRdb kept only the in-frame ones, dropping some. The data hold about 100,000 clones, with approximately 91% observed a single time. There are 15 residues in the CDR3. Germline-derived CDR1 and CDR2 are SGHAT and FQNNGV. After removal of 6 bases from V and 7 bases from J, the junction contained 14 bases not matched to a gene. This chain links TRBV11-2 with TRBJ2-7; 8 bases match TRBD1. The TCR comes from a human donor in good health. Source material: non-Treg CD4+ T cells sorted from blood. The CDR3 loop is CASSSGVGQAGEQYF. The CDR3 bases are TGTGCCAGCAGTTCCGGGGTGGGACAGGCGGGGGAGCAGTACTTC. Together with reference TRBV11-2 and TRBJ2-7, the CDR3 gives the full variable domain: EAGVAQSPRYKIIEKRQSVAFWCNPISGHATLYWYQQILGQGPKLLIQFQNNGVVDDSQLPKDRFSAERLKGVDSTLKIQPAKLEDSAVYLCASSSGVGQAGEQYFGPGTRLTVT.